These T cell receptor beta chains were read from a single sample in a study of identical twins. From the 5' RACE reads, TCRdb called clonotypes with MiXCR, one entry per CDR3 protein. The sample records about 550,000 distinct CDR3 sequences, 20% to 25% being singletons. These data also featured in a second study, about yellow fever vaccine responses in identical twins.

The sequencing input was CD4+ T cells sorted from blood. The receptor source for this set is a woman in her late teens or twenties in good health. The CDR3 runs from the conserved cysteine through the conserved F or W. A D gene is named only where the DNA matches it firmly. Size values are once, few and many counts, or a class for expanded clones, and some rows have none.

TRBV12-3/TRBV12-4	-	TRBD1	TRBJ1-4	TGTGCCAGCGGCCCACAGGGGATGGGTGAAAAACTGTTTTTT	CASGPQGMGEKLFF
TRBV28	few	TRBD2	TRBJ2-1	TGTGCCAGCAGTCCCCCCTTTGGACTAGCGGGAGATTCTGAGCAGTTCTTC	CASSPPFGLAGDSEQFF
TRBV20-1	few	TRBD2	TRBJ2-7	TGCAGTGCCCGAAGCGGGAGTACCTACGAGCAGTACTTC	CSARSGSTYEQYF
TRBV5-6	few	-	TRBJ2-5	TGTGCCAGCAGTCTGCCGGATGGAGGGAGCCAAGAGACCCAGTACTTC	CASSLPDGGSQETQYF
TRBV5-1	-	-	TRBJ2-2	TGCGCCAGCAGCCGGCGCGGACTGGCTATTCCCGGGGAGCTGTTTTTT	CASSRRGLAIPGELFF
TRBV5-6	few	TRBD1	TRBJ2-1	TGTGCCAGCAGCTTACCTCTGACAGGGGCGACTACCCGGTTATCCAATGAGCAGTTCTTC	CASSLPLTGATTRLSNEQFF
TRBV5-1	-	TRBD2	TRBJ2-1	TGCGCCAGCAGCTTGGTAGCGGGGGGAATCAATGAGCAGTTCTTC	CASSLVAGGINEQFF
TRBV6-5	-	-	TRBJ2-3	TGTGCCATCAGTTACTCCCCCTGGCGAACTAGCACAGATACGCAGTATTTT	CAISYSPWRTSTDTQYF
TRBV10-3	few	TRBD1	TRBJ2-1	TGTGCCATAACCGGGACAGCTGACAATGAGCAGTTCTTC	CAITGTADNEQFF
TRBV12-3/TRBV12-4	-	TRBD1	TRBJ1-2	TGTGCCAGCAGTTTCGGGCAGGGGGTTGGCTACACCTTC	CASSFGQGVGYTF
TRBV4-1	-	-	TRBJ2-4	TGCGCCAGCAGCCCGGGACTACAGGGGCCCGTAGCCAAAAACATTCAGTACTTC	CASSPGLQGPVAKNIQYF
TRBV6-1	few	TRBD1	TRBJ1-1	TGTGCCAGCAGTGCGGGACAGGGCATCACTGAAGCTTTCTTT	CASSAGQGITEAFF
TRBV29-1	-	-	TRBJ2-2	TGCAGCGTTGAGGGGTCCACCGGGGAGCTGTTTTTT	CSVEGSTGELFF
TRBV5-1	few	TRBD2	TRBJ2-1	TGCGCCAGCAGCTTGACCCCGGGACTAGCGGGCAATGAGCAGTTCTTC	CASSLTPGLAGNEQFF
TRBV6-1	few	-	TRBJ1-2	TGTGCCAGCAGTGAAGGCAGGGCCACTAACTATGGCTACACCTTC	CASSEGRATNYGYTF
TRBV27	-	TRBD1	TRBJ1-2	TGTGCCAGCAGTGCCGTACAGGGGTCCTATGGCTACACCTTC	CASSAVQGSYGYTF
TRBV20-1	few	-	TRBJ2-3	TGCAGTGCCCGGCAGGTGGAGGCGGTAGATACGCAGTATTTT	CSARQVEAVDTQYF
TRBV5-4	few	TRBD2	TRBJ2-1	TGTGCCAGCAGCCCCGGGACTAGCGGGGGGACTGAGCAGTTCTTC	CASSPGTSGGTEQFF
TRBV3-1	-	TRBD2	TRBJ2-1	TGTGCCAGCAGCCAAGTGGGGGGGAGGTCGGATGAGCAGTTCTTC	CASSQVGGRSDEQFF
TRBV28	-	-	TRBJ1-6	TGTGCCAGCAGTTTTGAGGGGTCCCCCTATAATTCACCCCTCCACTTT	CASSFEGSPYNSPLHF
TRBV12-3/TRBV12-4	-	TRBD2	TRBJ2-1	TGTGCCAGCGAGGGAGGGCAGCCCTACAATGAGCAGTTCTTC	CASEGGQPYNEQFF
TRBV11-2	few	TRBD2	TRBJ2-1	TGTGCCAGCAGCTTAGGGCTAGCGGATATCAATGAGCAGTTCTTC	CASSLGLADINEQFF
TRBV11-1	-	TRBD2	TRBJ2-3	TGTGCCAGCAGCTTCCCCAGGGTCGCGACTAGCGGGATACTCACAGATACGCAGTATTTT	CASSFPRVATSGILTDTQYF
TRBV21-1	-	-	TRBJ2-1	TGTGCCAGCAGCAAAGACCAGGTATACTCCTACAATGAGCAGTTCTTC	CASSKDQVYSYNEQFF
TRBV5-1	-	-	TRBJ2-5	TGCGCCAGCAGCTTGGATGGGGATCAAGAGACCCAGTACTTC	CASSLDGDQETQYF
TRBV4-1	-	TRBD2	TRBJ2-1	TGCGCCAGCAGCCAAGGATACGGGGGGGCCGGGGGTGAGCAGTTCTTC	CASSQGYGGAGGEQFF
TRBV20-1	few	TRBD2	TRBJ2-1	TGCAGTGCCTCTGGGGGGGTGAACAATGAGCAGTTCTTC	CSASGGVNNEQFF
TRBV20-1	-	-	TRBJ1-1	TGCAGTGCTCTCCAGGGTGGCACTGAAGCTTTCTTT	CSALQGGTEAFF
TRBV12-3/TRBV12-4	few	-	TRBJ1-2	TGTGCCAGCAGTTTAAAGGTTACTAACTATGGCTACACCTTC	CASSLKVTNYGYTF
TRBV5-1	-	-	TRBJ2-4	TGCGCCAGCAGCTTGGCCGGCGGGGCAGCCAAAAACATTCAGTACTTC	CASSLAGGAAKNIQYF
TRBV12-3/TRBV12-4	-	-	TRBJ1-1	TGTGCCAGCAGCCCTCGGAGGGAGGGCACTGAAGCTTTCTTT	CASSPRREGTEAFF
TRBV5-1	many	-	TRBJ1-1	TGCGCCAGCAGCTTTGACATGAACACTGAAGCTTTCTTT	CASSFDMNTEAFF
TRBV6-1	-	-	TRBJ2-7	TGTGCCAGCAGTGAAGTACCCGGGACATATCTGGACGAGCAGTACTTC	CASSEVPGTYLDEQYF
TRBV4-2	many	-	TRBJ2-1	TGTGCCAGCAGCCAACCAAACCTAGTAAGCTCCTACAATGAGCAGTTCTTC	CASSQPNLVSSYNEQFF
TRBV5-1	-	TRBD1	TRBJ2-7	TGCGCCAGCAGTTTGGTGGCAGGGGGCTTTCACGAGCAGTACTTC	CASSLVAGGFHEQYF
TRBV6-1	-	-	TRBJ1-5	TGTGCCAGCAGTGAAATGGTAGGGGGTCAGCCCCAGCATTTT	CASSEMVGGQPQHF
TRBV6-1	-	-	TRBJ2-2	TGTGCCAGCATGGCAGCAATAAACACCGGGGAGCTGTTTTTT	CASMAAINTGELFF
TRBV4-1	-	TRBD2	TRBJ2-3	TGCGCCAGCAGCCACCTGACTAGCGGGGGAAGCACAGATACGCAGTATTTT	CASSHLTSGGSTDTQYF
TRBV20-1	-	-	TRBJ2-3	TGCAGTGCTAGGAAGCCTGATGGGGGGGATACGCAGTATTTT	CSARKPDGGDTQYF
TRBV11-2	-	TRBD2	TRBJ2-1	TGTGCCAGCAGCTTAGGCCTGACTAGGGGACTAGCGGGAGGGTTAAACAATGAGCAGTTCTTC	CASSLGLTRGLAGGLNNEQFF
TRBV27	-	-	TRBJ2-3	TGTGCCAGCAGTTTATCACGGGGGCGTGGAGATACGCAGTATTTT	CASSLSRGRGDTQYF
TRBV7-8	-	-	TRBJ2-2	TGTGCCAGCACCCCGCACAGGGTGGTGGACGGGGAGCTGTTTTTT	CASTPHRVVDGELFF